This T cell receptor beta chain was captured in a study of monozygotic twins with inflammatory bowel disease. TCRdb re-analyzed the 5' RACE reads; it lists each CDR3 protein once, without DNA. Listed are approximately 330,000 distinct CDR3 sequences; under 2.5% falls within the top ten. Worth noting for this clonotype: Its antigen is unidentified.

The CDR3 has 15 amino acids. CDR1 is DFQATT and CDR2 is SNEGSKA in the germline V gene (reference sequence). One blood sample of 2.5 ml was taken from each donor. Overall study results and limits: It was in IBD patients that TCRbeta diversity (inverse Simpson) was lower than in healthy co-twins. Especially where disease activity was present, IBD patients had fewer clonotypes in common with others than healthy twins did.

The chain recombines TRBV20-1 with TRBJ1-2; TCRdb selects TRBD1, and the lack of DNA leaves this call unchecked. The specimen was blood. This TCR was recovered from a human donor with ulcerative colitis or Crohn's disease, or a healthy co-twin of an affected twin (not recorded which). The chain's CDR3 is CSAFGETGGLDGYTF.